A single sample is the source of the 2 T cell receptor beta chains below, sequenced in a study of T cell responses to AZD1222 COVID-19 vaccine. Libraries were prepared by immunoSEQ multiplex PCR; TCRdb keeps only in-frame clonotypes and omits some of them. The sample shows roughly 100,000 clones, roughly 83% of them seen only once. The sample was peripheral blood, taken 28 days after the second AZD1222 dose. The receptors were gathered from an adult who received the AZD1222 COVID-19 vaccine.

The chain links TRBV11-3 to TRBJ2-7; 11 bases agree with TRBD2. The CDR3 has 14 amino acids. Germline V gene sequence: CDR1 SGHNT, CDR2 YENEEA. V lost 6 bases and J lost 3; bases outside the gene matches: 4. The CDR3 DNA sequence: TGTGCCAGCAGGACTAGCGGGGCGAGCTACGAGCAGTACTTC. This translates into CASRTSGASYEQYF.

This clone was counted only a few times. In nucleotides, the CDR3 is TGCGCCAGCAGCTTGGTTGGACTCCAGAACACTGAAGCTTTCTTT. This gives the protein CASSLVGLQNTEAFF. The gene calls are TRBV5-1 and TRBJ1-1; D call uncertain. Trimming took off 0 bases at V and 1 base at J, with 10 bases between the two ends. The CDR3 is made up of 15 amino acids. The germline gives CDR1 SGHRS, CDR2 YFSETQ.